These T cell receptor beta chains were read from a single sample in a study of blood T cell repertoires in COVID-19. The repertoire was sequenced with immunoSEQ multiplex PCR; TCRdb's copy has only in-frame clones and lacks some. This table has 150,000 to 200,000 clones, 90% to 95% appearing once. What was sequenced was peripheral blood. All receptors derive from a woman in her fifties or sixties with COVID-19, enrolled during active disease. Each CDR3 is given with its conserved first and last residue. Each record gives: CDR3 protein, CDR3 DNA, D gene, clone size, J gene, V gene. D genes are given only for firm matches. The size field is filled for only some rows; it gives once, few, many or a size class.

CDR3 protein: CASSYQGGGNQPQHF
CDR3 DNA: TGTGCCAGCAGTTATCAGGGGGGCGGCAATCAGCCCCAGCATTTT
D gene: TRBD1
clone size: NA
J gene: TRBJ1-5
V gene: TRBV27

CDR3 protein: CASSLGVRGNYGYTF
CDR3 DNA: TGTGCCAGCAGCTTAGGGGTCAGGGGTAACTATGGCTACACCTTC
D gene: NA
clone size: NA
J gene: TRBJ1-2
V gene: TRBV7-2

CDR3 protein: CASGGQGPEAFF
CDR3 DNA: TGTGCCAGCGGGGGACAGGGACCTGAAGCTTTCTTT
D gene: TRBD1
clone size: NA
J gene: TRBJ1-1
V gene: TRBV7-2

CDR3 protein: CASRKTGVGNTIYF
CDR3 DNA: TGTGCCAGCAGGAAAACAGGAGTGGGAAACACCATATATTTT
D gene: NA
clone size: NA
J gene: TRBJ1-3
V gene: TRBV6-5

CDR3 protein: CASSIGRDGNTIYF
CDR3 DNA: TGTGCCAGTAGTATCGGCAGGGATGGAAACACCATATATTTT
D gene: NA
clone size: NA
J gene: TRBJ1-3
V gene: TRBV19

CDR3 protein: CASSLGQASGEQFF
CDR3 DNA: TGTGCCAGCAGCTTGGGGCAGGCCTCCGGAGAGCAGTTCTTC
D gene: NA
clone size: NA
J gene: TRBJ2-1
V gene: TRBV5-4

CDR3 protein: CASSTSGDYGYTF
CDR3 DNA: TGTGCCAGCAGTACTTCCGGGGACTATGGCTACACCTTC
D gene: NA
clone size: NA
J gene: TRBJ1-2
V gene: TRBV27

CDR3 protein: CASSFAGRGQRCNQPQHF
CDR3 DNA: TGTGCCAGCAGCTTTGCAGGCAGGGGGCAACGTTGCAATCAGCCCCAGCATTTT
D gene: NA
clone size: few
J gene: TRBJ1-5
V gene: TRBV12-1

CDR3 protein: CASSSAGNSYNSPLHF
CDR3 DNA: TGTGCCAGCAGTTCCGCAGGGAACTCCTATAATTCACCCCTCCACTTT
D gene: NA
clone size: NA
J gene: TRBJ1-6
V gene: TRBV6-5

CDR3 protein: CASSQLAREGTEAFF
CDR3 DNA: TGTGCCAGCAGCCAATTAGCCCGGGAGGGCACTGAAGCTTTCTTT
D gene: NA
clone size: NA
J gene: TRBJ1-1
V gene: TRBV3-1/TRBV3-2

CDR3 protein: CASSVDRAGNTIYF
CDR3 DNA: TGTGCCAGCAGCGTAGACAGGGCCGGAAACACCATATATTTT
D gene: NA
clone size: NA
J gene: TRBJ1-3
V gene: TRBV9

CDR3 protein: CASSVIGNEQFF
CDR3 DNA: TGTGCCAGCAGTGTGATCGGGAATGAGCAGTTCTTC
D gene: NA
clone size: NA
J gene: TRBJ2-1
V gene: TRBV27

CDR3 protein: CAIGQGDQPQHF
CDR3 DNA: TGTGCCATAGGACAGGGAGACCAGCCCCAGCATTTT
D gene: TRBD1
clone size: NA
J gene: TRBJ1-5
V gene: TRBV10-3

CDR3 protein: CASSLGAGFGGPYTF
CDR3 DNA: TGCGCCAGCAGCTTGGGAGCGGGGTTCGGGGGCCCGTACACCTTC
D gene: NA
clone size: NA
J gene: TRBJ1-2
V gene: TRBV5-1

CDR3 protein: CASSLRLAEADTQYF
CDR3 DNA: TGCGCCAGCAGCTTACGACTAGCGGAGGCAGATACGCAGTATTTT
D gene: TRBD2
clone size: NA
J gene: TRBJ2-3
V gene: TRBV5-1

CDR3 protein: CASSLGAGIGNQPQHF
CDR3 DNA: TGTGCCAGCAGCTTGGGGGCGGGGATAGGAAATCAGCCCCAGCATTTT
D gene: NA
clone size: NA
J gene: TRBJ1-5
V gene: TRBV5-5

CDR3 protein: CASSLDTNVYEQYF
CDR3 DNA: TGTGCCAGCAGCTTGGACACTAACGTTTACGAGCAGTACTTC
D gene: NA
clone size: NA
J gene: TRBJ2-7
V gene: TRBV5-5

CDR3 protein: CASSGSNQPQHF
CDR3 DNA: TGTGCCAGTTCGGGATCAAATCAGCCCCAGCATTTT
D gene: NA
clone size: NA
J gene: TRBJ1-5
V gene: TRBV19

CDR3 protein: CASSSAGGTSGVNEQFF
CDR3 DNA: TGTGCCAGCAGCTCCGCGGGGGGGACTAGCGGGGTCAATGAGCAGTTCTTC
D gene: TRBD2
clone size: NA
J gene: TRBJ2-1
V gene: TRBV9

CDR3 protein: CASSMAGVNTEAFF
CDR3 DNA: TGTGCCAGTAGCATGGCAGGGGTAAACACTGAAGCTTTCTTT
D gene: NA
clone size: NA
J gene: TRBJ1-1
V gene: TRBV19

CDR3 protein: CASSPLGQGAYYGYTF
CDR3 DNA: TGTGCCAGCAGCCCCCTGGGACAGGGGGCGTATTATGGCTACACCTTC
D gene: TRBD1
clone size: NA
J gene: TRBJ1-2
V gene: TRBV3-1/TRBV3-2

CDR3 protein: CASRPLGGLAGTGGFF
CDR3 DNA: TGTGCCAGCAGGCCCCTTGGGGGACTAGCGGGGACCGGAGGGTTCTTC
D gene: TRBD2
clone size: NA
J gene: TRBJ2-1
V gene: TRBV7-9

CDR3 protein: CSGQTGTDTEAFF
CDR3 DNA: TGCAGCGGCCAGACAGGGACAGACACTGAAGCTTTCTTT
D gene: TRBD1
clone size: once
J gene: TRBJ1-1
V gene: TRBV29-1

CDR3 protein: CASSSGQGKSNYGYTF
CDR3 DNA: TGTGCCAGTAGTTCCGGACAGGGGAAGAGTAACTATGGCTACACCTTC
D gene: TRBD1
clone size: NA
J gene: TRBJ1-2
V gene: TRBV19

CDR3 protein: CASSLGPRGYEQYF
CDR3 DNA: TGTGCCAGCAGCTTGGGACCAAGGGGGTACGAGCAGTACTTC
D gene: NA
clone size: NA
J gene: TRBJ2-7
V gene: TRBV5-6

CDR3 protein: CASSLTGEWRAFF
CDR3 DNA: TGTGCCAGCAGCCTGACAGGGGAGTGGCGGGCTTTCTTT
D gene: TRBD1
clone size: NA
J gene: TRBJ1-1
V gene: TRBV7-9

CDR3 protein: CASSRGQGEGYTF
CDR3 DNA: TGTGCCAGCAGTCGGGGACAGGGGGAAGGCTACACCTTC
D gene: TRBD1
clone size: NA
J gene: TRBJ1-2
V gene: TRBV9

CDR3 protein: CASTLDREGDGTEAFF
CDR3 DNA: TGTGCCAGCACCTTGGACAGGGAAGGGGATGGGACTGAAGCTTTCTTT
D gene: TRBD1
clone size: NA
J gene: TRBJ1-1
V gene: TRBV6-6

CDR3 protein: CSVEIAGGAETQYF
CDR3 DNA: TGCAGCGTTGAGATAGCGGGGGGTGCAGAGACCCAGTACTTC
D gene: TRBD2
clone size: NA
J gene: TRBJ2-5
V gene: TRBV29-1

CDR3 protein: CASSFPGVGTLNEQFF
CDR3 DNA: TGTGCCAGCAGCTTCCCTGGGGTTGGGACTTTAAATGAGCAGTTCTTC
D gene: NA
clone size: NA
J gene: TRBJ2-1
V gene: TRBV7-9

CDR3 protein: CASGLVGAALNTEAFF
CDR3 DNA: TGTGCTAGTGGTTTGGTAGGGGCAGCGCTTAACACTGAAGCTTTCTTT
D gene: NA
clone size: NA
J gene: TRBJ1-1
V gene: TRBV12-5

CDR3 protein: CASSSQTGLGNTIYF
CDR3 DNA: TGCGCCAGCAGCTCTCAGACAGGCTTGGGAAACACCATATATTTT
D gene: NA
clone size: NA
J gene: TRBJ1-3
V gene: TRBV5-1

CDR3 protein: CASSGSGNNEKLFF
CDR3 DNA: TGTGCCAGCAGTGGTTCGGGGAATAATGAAAAACTGTTTTTT
D gene: NA
clone size: NA
J gene: TRBJ1-4
V gene: TRBV2

CDR3 protein: CASSTSGTSYSPLHF
CDR3 DNA: TGTGCCAGCAGCACATCCGGGACAAGCTATTCACCCCTCCACTTT
D gene: NA
clone size: NA
J gene: TRBJ1-6
V gene: TRBV27

CDR3 protein: CSVGVGQGLGQPQHF
CDR3 DNA: TGCAGCGTTGGGGTGGGGCAGGGTCTAGGACAGCCCCAGCATTTT
D gene: NA
clone size: NA
J gene: TRBJ1-5
V gene: TRBV29-1

CDR3 protein: CASSPQPSSYNEQFF
CDR3 DNA: TGTGCCAGCAGCCCCCAACCGAGCTCCTACAATGAGCAGTTCTTC
D gene: NA
clone size: NA
J gene: TRBJ2-1
V gene: TRBV7-3

CDR3 protein: CASRPGTGNYEQYF
CDR3 DNA: TGTGCCAGCAGGCCCGGGACAGGGAACTACGAGCAGTACTTC
D gene: TRBD1
clone size: NA
J gene: TRBJ2-7
V gene: TRBV5-4

CDR3 protein: CASSPGSTDTQYF
CDR3 DNA: TGCGCCAGCAGCCCAGGGTCCACAGATACGCAGTATTTT
D gene: NA
clone size: NA
J gene: TRBJ2-3
V gene: TRBV5-1

CDR3 protein: CASSQKRGHDRDYGYTF
CDR3 DNA: TGTGCCAGCAGCCAAAAGAGGGGACACGACAGGGACTATGGCTACACCTTC
D gene: TRBD1
clone size: NA
J gene: TRBJ1-2
V gene: TRBV14

CDR3 protein: CAIGASRGNQPQHF
CDR3 DNA: TGTGCCATTGGGGCCTCTCGGGGCAATCAGCCCCAGCATTTT
D gene: NA
clone size: NA
J gene: TRBJ1-5
V gene: TRBV19

CDR3 protein: CASSYEGEQYF
CDR3 DNA: TGTGCCAGCAGTTACGAGGGCGAGCAGTACTTC
D gene: NA
clone size: once
J gene: TRBJ2-7
V gene: TRBV6-2/TRBV6-3

CDR3 protein: CASSLGGRFYGYTF
CDR3 DNA: TGTGCCAGCAGCTTAGGTGGCAGATTCTATGGCTACACCTTC
D gene: NA
clone size: NA
J gene: TRBJ1-2
V gene: TRBV7-2

CDR3 protein: CASSVERGIGGYTF
CDR3 DNA: TGTGCCAGCAGCGTAGAGAGGGGGATCGGCGGCTACACCTTC
D gene: NA
clone size: once
J gene: TRBJ1-2
V gene: TRBV9

CDR3 protein: CASSLPTGLGEQFF
CDR3 DNA: TGTGCCAGCAGCTTACCTACAGGGTTGGGTGAGCAGTTCTTC
D gene: NA
clone size: once
J gene: TRBJ2-1
V gene: TRBV11-2

CDR3 protein: CASSPAVAMEQFF
CDR3 DNA: TGTGCCAGCAGCCCCGCCGTAGCAATGGAGCAGTTCTTC
D gene: NA
clone size: NA
J gene: TRBJ2-1
V gene: TRBV7-3